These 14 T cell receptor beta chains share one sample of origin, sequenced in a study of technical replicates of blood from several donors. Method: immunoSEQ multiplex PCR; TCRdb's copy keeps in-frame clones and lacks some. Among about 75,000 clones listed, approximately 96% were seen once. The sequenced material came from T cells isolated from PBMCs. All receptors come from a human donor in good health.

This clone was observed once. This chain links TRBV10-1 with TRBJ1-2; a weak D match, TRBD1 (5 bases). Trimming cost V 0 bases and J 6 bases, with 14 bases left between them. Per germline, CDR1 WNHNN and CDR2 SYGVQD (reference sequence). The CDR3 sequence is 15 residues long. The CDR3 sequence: CASSESVRAIDGYTF. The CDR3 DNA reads TGCGCCAGCAGTGAGTCGGTCAGGGCAATCGATGGCTACACCTTC.

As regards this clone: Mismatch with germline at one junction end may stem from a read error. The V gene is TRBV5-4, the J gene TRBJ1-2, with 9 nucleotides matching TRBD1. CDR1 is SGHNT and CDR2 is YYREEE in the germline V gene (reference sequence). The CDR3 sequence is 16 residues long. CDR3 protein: CASSLKGTGPNYGYTF. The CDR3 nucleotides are TGTGCCAGCAGCTTGAAAGGGACAGGGCCTAATTATGGCTACACCTTC.

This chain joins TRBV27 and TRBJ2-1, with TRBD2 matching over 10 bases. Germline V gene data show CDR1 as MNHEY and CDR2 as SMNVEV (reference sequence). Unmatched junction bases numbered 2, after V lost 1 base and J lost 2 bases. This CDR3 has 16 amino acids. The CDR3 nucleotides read TGTGCCAGCAGTTTATATCTAGCGGGGGCCTACAATGAGCAGTTCTTC. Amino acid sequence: CASSLYLAGAYNEQFF.

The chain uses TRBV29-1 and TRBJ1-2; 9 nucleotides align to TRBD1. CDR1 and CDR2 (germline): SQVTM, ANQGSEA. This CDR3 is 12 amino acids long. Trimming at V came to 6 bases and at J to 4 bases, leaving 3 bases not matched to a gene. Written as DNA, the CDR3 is TGCAGCGTCTGGACAGGGGTCTATGGCTACACCTTC. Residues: CSVWTGVYGYTF.

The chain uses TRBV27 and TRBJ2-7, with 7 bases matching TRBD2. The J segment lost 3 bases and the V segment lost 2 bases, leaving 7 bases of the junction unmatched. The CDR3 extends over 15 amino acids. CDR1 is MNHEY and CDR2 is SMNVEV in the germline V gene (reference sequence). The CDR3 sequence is CASSLGQGGNYEQYF. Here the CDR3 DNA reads TGTGCCAGCAGTTTAGGGCAGGGAGGGAACTACGAGCAGTACTTC.

The CDR3, as DNA: TGTGCCAGCGACGACAGGGGGTTAAGTCAGCCCCAGCATTTT. Its protein product is CASDDRGLSQPQHF. The chain recombines TRBV6-1 with TRBJ1-5, with TRBD1 identical over 9 bases. The CDR3 totals 14 residues. J was trimmed by 6 bases and V by 8 bases; bases with no gene match: 8. Per the germline V gene, CDR1 is MNHNS and CDR2 is SASEGT.

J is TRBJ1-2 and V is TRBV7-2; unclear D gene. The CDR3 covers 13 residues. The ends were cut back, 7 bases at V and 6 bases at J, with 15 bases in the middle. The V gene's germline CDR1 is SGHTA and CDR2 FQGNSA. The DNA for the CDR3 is TGTGCCAGCACCGTAGGACTCATTGATGGCTACACCTTC. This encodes CASTVGLIDGYTF. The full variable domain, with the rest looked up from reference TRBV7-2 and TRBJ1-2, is GAGVSQSPSNKVTEKGKDVELRCDPISGHTALYWYRQSLGQGLEFLIYFQGNSAPDKSGLPSDRFSAERTGGSVSTLTIQRTQQEDSAVYLCASTVGLIDGYTFGSGTRLTVV.

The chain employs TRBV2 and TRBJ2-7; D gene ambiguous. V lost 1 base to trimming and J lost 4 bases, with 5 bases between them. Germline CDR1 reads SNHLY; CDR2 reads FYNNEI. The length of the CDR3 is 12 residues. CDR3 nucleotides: TGTGCCAGCAGTGAAGTTCAGTACGAGCAGTACTTC. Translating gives CASSEVQYEQYF. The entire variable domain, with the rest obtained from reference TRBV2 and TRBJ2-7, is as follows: EPEVTQTPSHQVTQMGQEVILRCVPISNHLYFYWYRQILGQKVEFLVSFYNNEISEKSEIFDDQFSVERPDGSNFTLKIRSTKLEDSAMYFCASSEVQYEQYFGPGTRLTVT.

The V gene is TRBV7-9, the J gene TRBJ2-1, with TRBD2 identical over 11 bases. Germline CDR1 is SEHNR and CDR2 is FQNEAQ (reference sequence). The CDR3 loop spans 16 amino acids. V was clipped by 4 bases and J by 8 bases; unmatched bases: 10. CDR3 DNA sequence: TGTGCCAGCAGCTCAGTAGCGGGAGGGCCCTCAGATGAGCAGTTCTTC. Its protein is CASSSVAGGPSDEQFF.

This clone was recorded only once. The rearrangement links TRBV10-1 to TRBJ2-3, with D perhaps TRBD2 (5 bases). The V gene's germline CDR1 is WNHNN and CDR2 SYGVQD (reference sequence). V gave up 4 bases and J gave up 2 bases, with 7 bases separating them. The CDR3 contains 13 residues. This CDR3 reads CASSVGLTDTQYF. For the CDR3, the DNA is TGCGCCAGCAGTGTAGGACTCACAGATACGCAGTATTTT.

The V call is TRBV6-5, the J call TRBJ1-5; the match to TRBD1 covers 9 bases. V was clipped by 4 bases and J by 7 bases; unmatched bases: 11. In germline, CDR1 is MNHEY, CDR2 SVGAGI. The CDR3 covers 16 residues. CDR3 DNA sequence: TGTGCCAGCAGTTCCGCCCGGCGGGACAGGGTGCAGCCCCAGCATTTT. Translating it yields CASSSARRDRVQPQHF.

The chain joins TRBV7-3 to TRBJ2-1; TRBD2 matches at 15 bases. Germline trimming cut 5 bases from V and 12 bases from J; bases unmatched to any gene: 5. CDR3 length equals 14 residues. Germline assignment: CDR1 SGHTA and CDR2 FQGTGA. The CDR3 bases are TGTGCCAGCAGCCCCGGACTAGCGGGAGGGGGGCAGTTCTTC. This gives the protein CASSPGLAGGGQFF.

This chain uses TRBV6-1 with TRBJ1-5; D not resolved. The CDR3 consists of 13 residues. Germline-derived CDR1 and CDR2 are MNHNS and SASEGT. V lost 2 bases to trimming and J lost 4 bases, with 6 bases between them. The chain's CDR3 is CASSEIGNQPQHF. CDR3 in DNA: TGTGCCAGCAGTGAAATCGGGAATCAGCCCCAGCATTTT.

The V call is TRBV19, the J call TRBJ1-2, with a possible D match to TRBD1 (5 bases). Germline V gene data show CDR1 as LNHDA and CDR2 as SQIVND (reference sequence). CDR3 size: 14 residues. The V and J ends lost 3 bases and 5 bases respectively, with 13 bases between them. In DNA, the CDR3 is TGTGCCAGTAGTATCACGGATTCAGGGTATGGCTACACCTTC. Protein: CASSITDSGYGYTF.